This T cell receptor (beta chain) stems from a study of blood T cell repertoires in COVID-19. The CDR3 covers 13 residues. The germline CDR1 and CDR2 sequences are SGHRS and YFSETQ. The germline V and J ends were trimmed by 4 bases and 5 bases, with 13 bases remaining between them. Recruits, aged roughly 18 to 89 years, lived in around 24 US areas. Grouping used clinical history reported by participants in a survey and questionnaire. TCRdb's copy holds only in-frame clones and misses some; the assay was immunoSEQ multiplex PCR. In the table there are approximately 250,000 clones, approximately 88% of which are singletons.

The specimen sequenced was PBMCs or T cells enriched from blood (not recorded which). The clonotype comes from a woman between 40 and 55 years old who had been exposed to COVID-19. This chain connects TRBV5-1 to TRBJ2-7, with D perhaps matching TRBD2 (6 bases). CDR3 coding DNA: TGCGCCAGCAGCCCAGCTAGCGCGAACGAGCAGTACTTC. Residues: CASSPASANEQYF.